The T cell receptor (beta chain) under discussion was sequenced for a study of cytomegalovirus exposure and HLA in healthy donors. Notes on the study in general: Immune exposure information available was restricted to CMV serostatus. Presence/absence comparisons presumed near-even sequencing depth among donors. Later on, a genetic analysis was performed. It linked a missense variant in DCLRE1C with V- and J-gene trimming of TCR beta. Several V segments, TRBV6-2 and TRBV6-3 among them, could not be told apart and were dropped.

The length of the CDR3 is 15 residues. V was pared by 2 bases and J by 4 bases, with 6 bases of the junction left unmatched. Germline lookup yields CDR1 SGHNT and CDR2 YENEEA. The PCR used 60 Vbeta and 13 Jbeta primers. TCRdb keeps only in-frame clones here, not all; method: immunoSEQ multiplex PCR. The sample consists of about 140,000 clones, 79% of them appearing once. A note on this clone: Its specificity is unknown.

The TCR comes from a man between 18 and 29 years old in good health and CMV-seronegative. Sequencing was done on a sample of PBMCs. This sequence joins TRBV11-3 and TRBJ2-5, with 8 positions matching TRBD2. CDR3 loop: CASSLSGGEGETQYF. CDR3 DNA sequence: TGTGCCAGCAGCTTATCCGGGGGGGAAGGAGAGACCCAGTACTTC.